These 6 T cell receptor beta chains were all obtained from the same sample, sequenced in a study of blood T cell repertoires in COVID-19. Sequencing was performed with immunoSEQ multiplex PCR; in TCRdb, only in-frame clones are kept and a portion is missing. The sample shows 43,000 or so clones, roughly four fifths of them seen only once. Sequences were obtained from peripheral blood. These receptors all come from a man aged 60 to 75 with active COVID-19.

This chain uses TRBV12-3 or TRBV12-4 with TRBJ1-1; D is unresolved. V gave up 3 bases and J gave up 4 bases, with 9 bases separating them. The CDR3 runs 13 residues. CDR3 coding DNA: TGTGCCAGCAGTTTCCGGGAGGGCACTGAAGCTTTCTTT. Its protein product is CASSFREGTEAFF.

The gene calls are TRBV9 and TRBJ2-7; D perhaps matches TRBD1 (6 bases). V shed 0 bases and J shed 2 bases, with 12 bases lying between them. Germline-derived CDR1 and CDR2 are SGDLS and YYNGEE. The CDR3 covers 15 residues. The CDR3 nucleotides read TGTGCCAGCAGCGTAGGGGGGCTCGGGACCTACGAGCAGTACTTC. Translating gives CASSVGGLGTYEQYF.

This clone was found once. V usage is TRBV12-5 and J usage is TRBJ1-3; 7 positions agree with TRBD1. V trimming: 6 bases; J trimming: 3 bases; junction bases outside the gene matches: 2. Germline V CDR1 and CDR2: LGHNT, FRNRAP. This CDR3 spans 13 amino acids. The CDR3 reads CASGTGDGNTIYF. In DNA form, the CDR3 reads TGTGCTAGTGGCACAGGGGATGGAAACACCATATATTTT.

CDR3 sequence reads: CASSLPLAGGLETQYF. The CDR3 nucleotides are TGTGCCAGCAGCTTACCACTAGCGGGGGGGTTGGAGACCCAGTACTTC. The V call is TRBV7-2, the J call TRBJ2-5; 13 positions agree with TRBD2. The junction had 5 bases not matched to a gene; V was cut back by 2 bases and J by 5 bases. The CDR3 length is 16 residues. Germline V CDR1 and CDR2: SGHTA, FQGNSA.

V is TRBV5-5 and J is TRBJ2-2; a weak D match, TRBD2 (6 bases). Per germline, CDR1 SGHKS and CDR2 YYEKEE (reference sequence). This CDR3 contains 16 residues. The V end was cut by 4 bases, the J end by 3 bases, with 16 bases between. The CDR3 loop reads CASSQFGGTYTGELFF. Here the CDR3 DNA reads TGTGCCAGCAGCCAATTTGGCGGGACCTACACCGGGGAGCTGTTTTTT.

The CDR3 is CASSSDSGSNQPQHF. Written as DNA, the CDR3 is TGTGCCAGCAGTTCCGACAGTGGGAGCAATCAGCCCCAGCATTTT. The V call is TRBV6-5, the J call TRBJ1-5; maybe TRBD1 (5 bases). There are 15 residues in the CDR3. The V end was cut by 4 bases, the J end by 1 base, with 11 bases between. Germline CDR1 MNHEY, CDR2 SVGAGI.